These T cell receptor beta chains were read from a single sample in a study of blood T cell repertoires in COVID-19. Produced via immunoSEQ multiplex PCR; TCRdb's table is partial and in-frame only. This table holds more than 150,000 clones, 85% to 90% found once. Sequenced material: peripheral blood. The receptors here all came from a woman aged 70-85 years with acute or convalescent COVID-19. Each CDR3 is given with its conserved first and last residue. D genes are given only for firm matches. Clone size is given for some rows only: seen once, a few or many times, or a class if the clone is expanded.

TRBD1	TRBV20-1	.	TRBJ2-7	CSASRQGATYEQYF	TGCAGTGCTAGTAGGCAGGGGGCGACCTACGAGCAGTACTTC
TRBD1	TRBV6-6	.	TRBJ2-7	CASSKPGQGTYEQYF	TGTGCCAGCAGCAAGCCGGGACAGGGTACCTACGAGCAGTACTTC
TRBD1	TRBV5-8	.	TRBJ1-5	CASSFSGTGRGQPQHF	TGTGCCAGCAGCTTTAGTGGGACAGGGAGAGGTCAGCCCCAGCATTTT
.	TRBV29-1	.	TRBJ1-2	CSVEGGDYGYTF	TGCAGCGTTGAAGGGGGGGACTATGGCTACACCTTC
.	TRBV9	.	TRBJ2-5	CASSATDRRQETQYF	TGTGCCAGCAGCGCGACCGACAGGAGACAAGAGACCCAGTACTTC
TRBD2	TRBV28	.	TRBJ2-3	CASSFAAGGLKDTQYF	TGTGCCAGCAGTTTTGCAGCGGGAGGGCTAAAAGATACGCAGTATTTT
.	TRBV4-2	.	TRBJ1-4	CASSQERGANEKLFF	TGTGCCAGCAGCCAAGAGCGAGGTGCTAATGAAAAACTGTTTTTT
TRBD2	TRBV3-1/TRBV3-2	.	TRBJ2-1	CASSQGLAGEWNEQFF	TGTGCCAGCAGCCAAGGACTAGCGGGAGAATGGAATGAGCAGTTCTTC
TRBD1	TRBV29-1	few	TRBJ1-4	CSVEAGDRADEKLFF	TGCAGCGTTGAAGCCGGGGACAGGGCGGATGAAAAACTGTTTTTT
TRBD2	TRBV18	.	TRBJ2-1	CASSPQVAGDNEQFF	TGTGCCAGCTCACCACAGGTAGCGGGAGACAATGAGCAGTTCTTC
.	TRBV4-2	few	TRBJ1-6	CASSQGTVNNSPLHF	TGTGCCAGCAGCCAAGGGACAGTTAATAATTCACCCCTCCACTTT
TRBD2	TRBV28	once	TRBJ2-3	CASSSSGFASGTQYF	TGTGCCAGCAGTTCCTCCGGATTTGCTAGCGGGACGCAGTATTTT
.	TRBV7-2	.	TRBJ1-6	CASSLVAENSPLHF	TGTGCCAGCAGCTTAGTGGCAGAAAATTCACCCCTCCACTTT
TRBD1	TRBV6-2/TRBV6-3	.	TRBJ2-2	CASSLDRVGIGELFF	TGTGCCAGCAGTCTCGACAGGGTGGGCATCGGGGAGCTGTTTTTT
TRBD1	TRBV7-2	once	TRBJ2-7	CASSLESGTGSYEQYF	TGTGCCAGCAGCTTAGAATCCGGGACAGGTTCCTACGAGCAGTACTTC
.	TRBV19	.	TRBJ1-6	CASSADYTDFFYNSPLHF	TGTGCCAGTAGTGCCGATTACACCGACTTCTTTTATAATTCACCCCTCCACTTT
.	TRBV28	.	TRBJ2-1	CASSLYRGGEQFF	TGTGCCAGCAGTTTATATCGAGGGGGTGAGCAGTTCTTC
TRBD1	TRBV24-1	.	TRBJ1-2	CATSDPGTVYGYTF	TGTGCCACCAGTGATCCCGGGACAGTGTATGGCTACACCTTC
.	TRBV15	.	TRBJ2-7	CATSRDKYYEQYF	TGTGCCACCAGTCGGGACAAGTATTACGAGCAGTACTTC
TRBD1	TRBV6-6	.	TRBJ2-5	CASSYTGQGRETQYF	TGTGCCAGCAGTTACACAGGACAGGGGCGGGAGACCCAGTACTTC
.	TRBV5-1	.	TRBJ1-2	CASSPRGHGYTF	TGCGCCAGCAGCCCCAGGGGTCATGGCTACACCTTC
.	TRBV24-1	.	TRBJ2-3	CATSNAGGRLGDTQYF	TGTGCCACCAGCAATGCGGGCGGACGACTGGGAGATACGCAGTATTTT
TRBD1	TRBV29-1	.	TRBJ1-5	CSVGQGGQPQHF	TGCAGCGTGGGACAGGGTGGGCAGCCCCAGCATTTT
TRBD1	TRBV2	.	TRBJ2-7	CASSEGAGGFRYEQYF	TGTGCCAGCAGTGAAGGCGCAGGGGGCTTCCGCTACGAGCAGTACTTC
.	TRBV10-3	.	TRBJ1-3	CAIRGDRSGNTIYF	TGTGCCATCAGGGGAGACCGCTCTGGAAACACCATATATTTT
.	TRBV5-1	.	TRBJ2-3	CASRLGGPDTQYF	TGCGCCAGCAGGTTAGGAGGACCAGATACGCAGTATTTT
.	TRBV7-3	.	TRBJ2-1	CASSLGGRSDEQFF	TGTGCCAGCAGCTTAGGAGGGAGGTCGGATGAGCAGTTCTTC
.	TRBV24-1	.	TRBJ2-5	CATSDFGDSKETQYF	TGTGCCACCAGTGATTTCGGTGACTCCAAAGAGACCCAGTACTTC
TRBD2	TRBV9	.	TRBJ2-1	CASSATSGRVNEQFF	TGTGCCAGCAGCGCTACTAGCGGGAGGGTTAATGAGCAGTTCTTC
.	TRBV7-8	once	TRBJ2-2	CASSPEGGTGPGELFF	TGTGCCAGCAGCCCCGAGGGGGGGACAGGTCCGGGGGAGCTGTTTTTT
TRBD2	TRBV12-3/TRBV12-4	.	TRBJ2-1	CASSRSTSGEQFF	TGTGCCAGCAGTCGGTCTACTAGCGGAGAGCAGTTCTTC
TRBD2	TRBV27	few	TRBJ2-3	CASSVGLASTDTQYF	TGTGCCAGCAGTGTGGGACTAGCGAGCACAGATACGCAGTATTTT
.	TRBV11-2	.	TRBJ1-1	CASSPRDTEAFF	TGTGCCAGCAGCCCCAGGGACACTGAAGCTTTCTTT
TRBD1	TRBV29-1	.	TRBJ1-2	CSVGTGDF	TGCAGCGTTGGGACAGGAGACTTC
TRBD1	TRBV18	.	TRBJ1-2	CASSPGGTGDYGYTF	TGTGCCAGCTCACCCGGGGGGACAGGTGACTATGGCTACACCTTC
TRBD2	TRBV5-6	.	TRBJ2-3	CASSLAGAPDTQYF	TGTGCCAGCAGTTTAGCGGGGGCCCCAGATACGCAGTATTTT
.	TRBV7-9	.	TRBJ1-4	CASSLKDYSATNEKLFF	TGTGCCAGCAGCTTAAAGGACTACTCCGCAACTAATGAAAAACTGTTTTTT
TRBD2	TRBV6-5	.	TRBJ2-7	CASRGGAATSYEQYF	TGTGCCAGCAGGGGAGGGGCAGCAACTTCCTACGAGCAGTACTTC
TRBD2	TRBV5-1	.	TRBJ2-1	CASHIAGDYNEQFF	TGCGCCAGCCATATAGCGGGGGATTACAATGAGCAGTTCTTC
TRBD2	TRBV9	once	TRBJ2-1	CASSSPTSGRIPSYNEQFF	TGTGCCAGCAGCTCCCCGACTAGCGGGAGGATTCCCTCCTACAATGAGCAGTTCTTC
.	TRBV11-2	.	TRBJ2-1	CASSSTVGYGHEQFF	TGTGCCAGCAGCTCCACCGTCGGGTATGGTCATGAGCAGTTCTTC
TRBD1	TRBV18	.	TRBJ1-5	CASSPFRTGTANQPQHF	TGTGCCAGCTCACCATTCCGAACCGGGACAGCTAATCAGCCCCAGCATTTT
TRBD1	TRBV27	.	TRBJ1-5	CASSFGTGGNQPQHF	TGTGCCAGCAGTTTCGGAACAGGGGGCAATCAGCCCCAGCATTTT
.	TRBV6-5	.	TRBJ1-2	CASSPPQGLEGYTF	TGTGCCAGCAGCCCCCCCCAGGGGTTGGAGGGCTACACCTTC
.	TRBV3-1/TRBV3-2	once	TRBJ2-5	CASRNRGSETQYF	TGTGCCAGCAGGAACCGGGGGAGTGAGACCCAGTACTTC
.	TRBV7-8	.	TRBJ2-5	CASSLGAAQETQYF	TGTGCCAGCAGCTTAGGGGCAGCACAAGAGACCCAGTACTTC
TRBD1	TRBV18	.	TRBJ1-5	CASSPGQGGNQPQHF	TGTGCCAGCTCACCCGGACAGGGGGGCAATCAGCCCCAGCATTTT
.	TRBV18	once	TRBJ2-6	CASSPTTGPGANVLTF	TGTGCCAGCTCACCAACGACAGGCCCTGGGGCCAACGTCCTGACTTTC
TRBD1	TRBV5-4	.	TRBJ1-4	CASSLTGGGEKLFF	TGTGCCAGCAGCTTGACAGGGGGCGGGGAAAAACTGTTTTTT
.	TRBV6-6	.	TRBJ2-5	CASSYVQGETQYF	TGTGCCAGCAGTTACGTACAGGGTGAGACCCAGTACTTC
TRBD2	TRBV4-1	.	TRBJ2-2	CASSLGLAGVPGELFF	TGCGCCAGCAGCCTGGGACTAGCGGGAGTCCCCGGGGAGCTGTTTTTT
.	TRBV6-5	.	TRBJ1-1	CASSYLRDSEAFF	TGTGCCAGCAGTTACTTGAGAGACTCTGAAGCTTTCTTT
.	TRBV28	once	TRBJ2-7	CASSLFGVYEQYF	TGTGCCAGCAGTTTATTCGGGGTCTACGAGCAGTACTTC
.	TRBV5-1	.	TRBJ1-5	CASSLDTNQPQHF	TGCGCCAGCAGCTTGGACACCAATCAGCCCCAGCATTTT
TRBD1	TRBV6-5	.	TRBJ2-7	CASMRQGAYEQYF	TGTGCCAGCATGAGACAGGGGGCGTACGAGCAGTACTTC
.	TRBV7-2	.	TRBJ1-1	CASSSTFGVITEAFF	TGTGCCAGCAGCTCGACTTTCGGGGTTATCACTGAAGCTTTCTTT
TRBD2	TRBV4-1	.	TRBJ2-7	CAIPRTSGGAHEQYF	TGCGCCATCCCCCGGACTAGCGGGGGGGCCCACGAGCAGTACTTC
TRBD1	TRBV30	.	TRBJ1-1	CAWSVLDRVNTEAFF	TGTGCCTGGAGTGTTCTGGACAGGGTGAACACTGAAGCTTTCTTT
TRBD1	TRBV27	.	TRBJ1-1	CASSLAGGAGEAFF	TGTGCCAGCAGTTTAGCAGGGGGCGCCGGTGAAGCTTTCTTT